The entry below gives a single T cell receptor beta chain sequence along with its context. This sample was included in a study of T-cell memory formation after mild COVID-19. Using constant-segment primers, 5'RACE produced TCR alpha and TCR beta cDNA libraries carrying sample barcodes and UMIs. TCRdb recomputed calls from the 5' RACE reads with MiXCR, one row per CDR3 protein. The repertoire has roughly 130,000 distinct CDR3 sequences, about a sixth of them found once; the top ten carry roughly 14%. The V end was cut by 6 bases, the J end by 4 bases, with 18 bases between. This CDR3 spans 15 amino acids.

The receptor was isolated from an adult woman who had mild COVID-19 (a few samples of this study predate the infection). Cell type and time point are not known. The chain has TRBV12-3 or TRBV12-4 and TRBJ1-2, with D possibly TRBD1 on 5 matching bases. Material for sequencing was PBMCs or a T cell subset sorted from them (not recorded which). The DNA of the CDR3 is TGTGCCAGCAGCCGGGACCGAACATCCTTCTATGGCTACACCTTC. Its protein is CASSRDRTSFYGYTF.